The present T cell receptor (beta chain) was sequenced within a study of T cell repertoires in cytomegalovirus infection. Whole-study findings and limits: HLA-C-restricted CMV clonotypes gave the most frequent clonotype in two of eight donors.

Each CDR3 protein gets one entry after TCRdb re-called the reads with MiXCR. The table includes around 740,000 distinct CDR3 sequences, 35% detected once. Note on this clonotype: Its cognate antigen is unknown.

Germline CDR1 is SNHLY and CDR2 is FYNNEI. Trimming removed 4 bases from V and 8 bases from J, with 20 bases in between. CDR3 size: 15 residues. Material: PBMCs. The chain combines TRBV2 with TRBJ1-1; D unclear. The TCR was taken from a human donor in good health (CMV status not recorded). Some clones in this sample may be carry-over from other donors' samples. This chain's CDR3 is CASSVERSVPWEAFF. In DNA, the CDR3 is TGTGCCAGCAGTGTTGAACGGTCAGTGCCGTGGGAAGCTTTCTTT.